This is a list of T cell receptor beta chains from one sample in a study of blood T cell repertoires in COVID-19. Generated by immunoSEQ multiplex PCR, the TCRdb table keeps only in-frame clones and is missing some. The sample has roughly 15,000 clones, about nine tenths seen once; the top ten hold approximately 8.9%. Sequencing used peripheral blood. Receptors originate from a human donor in a cohort sampled during active COVID-19. Each CDR3 is given with its conserved first and last residue.

TRBV10-1,TRBJ2-7,CAVGGDGDYEQYF
TRBV5-4,TRBJ2-5,CASSLGGKETQYF
TRBV9,TRBJ2-3,CASSVLADSSTDTQYF
TRBV5-1,TRBJ2-1,CASSWSGSNNEQFF
TRBV29-1,TRBJ1-4,CSAAQGGEKLFF
TRBV16,TRBJ1-4,CASSQRGAEEKLFF
TRBV30,TRBJ2-7,CAWSVSFEQYF
TRBV7-8,TRBJ2-5,CASSLANWGLAAQETQYF
TRBV5-5,TRBJ2-7,CASSLGQAISYEQYF
TRBV6-1,TRBJ2-7,CASSEKGGLAGYEQYF
TRBV30,TRBJ2-3,CAWSTGTSGSWGTDTQYF
TRBV6-5,TRBJ1-2,CASSSGLTGYTF
TRBV6-1,TRBJ1-6,CASSEVPGMDSPLHF
TRBV11-2,TRBJ2-7,CASSLSGRTGGRYEQYF
TRBV5-4,TRBJ1-1,CASSFPQNTEAFF
TRBV28,TRBJ1-3,CASRPPGGGNTIYF
TRBV9,TRBJ1-1,CASSVVRGRVTEAFF
TRBV2,TRBJ2-2,CASSNPNSGPTGELFF
TRBV19,TRBJ1-2,CASQARQGDRYTF
TRBV14,TRBJ2-1,CASSPRGYNEQFF
TRBV6-2/TRBV6-3,TRBJ2-7,CASSLILRYEQYF
TRBV19,TRBJ1-1,CATNTKHRGRSTNEAFF
TRBV5-6,TRBJ1-4,CASSRGVANEKLFF
TRBV5-1,TRBJ2-2,CASATGTSGNTGELFF
TRBV28,TRBJ2-6,CASSQAANRAGANVLTF
TRBV29-1,TRBJ2-5,CSVTPGQETQYF
TRBV15,TRBJ2-1,CATSRDLLLAAYNEQFF